The present entry profiles one T cell receptor beta chain with its context. The sample is drawn from a study of shared clonotypes between healthy human individuals. Data came from immunoSEQ multiplex PCR; TCRdb stores just in-frame clones and leaves some out. The sample lists 550,000 to 700,000 clones, 55% to 85% occurring once. The TCR sequence derives from a woman in her twenties or thirties in good health. Sample: memory CD4+ T cells sorted from blood. Indicated subset: CD45RA-negative fraction.

Written as DNA, the CDR3 is TGTGCCAGCAGCACTGTAGCGGGGACCCCCATACACTATATGGATACGCAGTATTTT. It specifies CASSTVAGTPIHYMDTQYF. The genes are TRBV21-1 and TRBJ2-3; the D segment call TRBD2 is taken from the table without a DNA check. TRBV21-1 is noted as a pseudogene. The CDR3 covers 19 residues.